This T cell receptor beta chain was identified in a study of OX40 agonist ivuxolimab in advanced cancers. Study details: The dose of intravenous ivuxolimab that patients received every 2 weeks ranged from 0.01 to 10 mg/kg. Three patients, one with hepatocellular carcinoma and two with cutaneous melanoma, responded partially. Findings and caveats of the study: Clonal expansion was seen in CD4+ and CD8+ blood T cells by week 6 at 0.1 to 3.0 mg/kg.

Concerning this clone itself: Its antigen is unidentified.

This CDR3 spans 16 amino acids. The trim removed 4 bases at V and 1 base at J, leaving 7 bases unmatched. Germline assignment: CDR1 MNHEY and CDR2 SMNVEV (reference sequence). This table comes from immunoSEQ multiplex PCR, and its TCRdb copy is limited to in-frame clones, with some not included. Of around 72,000 clones listed, about 89% are singletons. At cycle 4 day 1, cycle 7 day 1, and baseline, blood was sampled. The chain is built from TRBV27 and TRBJ2-7; TRBD1 agrees at 10 bases. Sequencing used CD4+ or CD8+ T cells sorted from blood, obtained in a trial of the OX40 agonist ivuxolimab. The receptor was derived from an adult with an advanced solid tumor such as melanoma, head and neck, liver or kidney cancer. The CDR3 sequence: CASSYGTGDRSYEQYF. The DNA for the CDR3 is TGTGCCAGCAGTTACGGGACAGGGGATAGGTCCTACGAGCAGTACTTC.